Following are 9 T cell receptor beta chains from one sample sequenced in a study of blood T cell repertoires in COVID-19. Here immunoSEQ multiplex PCR was the method, and the copy in TCRdb shows in-frame clones only, minus some. The repertoire holds approximately 190,000 clones, 70% to 90% seen once, with around a fifth in the top ten. The sample comprised peripheral blood. The receptors derive from a man aged 55 to 70 with active or convalescent COVID-19.

This chain links TRBV19 with TRBJ2-5, with D perhaps TRBD1 (5 bases). The CDR3 loop spans 15 amino acids. V lost 3 bases and J 8 bases, leaving 19 bases between the germline ends. Germline CDR1 is LNHDA and CDR2 is SQIVND (reference sequence). The CDR3 sequence is CASSMQGALLRTQYF. The CDR3 nucleotides are TGTGCCAGTAGTATGCAAGGGGCCTTACTGAGAACCCAGTACTTC.

The chain is built from TRBV5-4 and TRBJ2-7; D possibly corresponds to TRBD2 (6 bases). Trimming left V 5 bases short and J 7 bases short, with 10 bases between. This CDR3 region has 11 residues. The germline V gene has CDR1 SGHNT and CDR2 YYREEE (reference sequence). CDR3 protein: CASSLGLEQYF. Written as DNA, the CDR3 is TGTGCCAGCAGTCTTGGACTAGAGCAGTACTTC.

A note on this clone: A junction end diverges from the germline sequence, so it may reflect a read error. This rearrangement joins TRBV6-1 to TRBJ1-6, with D possibly matching TRBD1 (6 bases). Per the germline V gene, CDR1 is MNHNS and CDR2 is SASEGT. The CDR3 runs to 14 residues. The CDR3 sequence is CASSEANRVSTLHF. CDR3 in DNA: TGTGCCAGCAGTGAAGCGAACAGGGTTTCAACCCTCCACTTT.

The chain links TRBV18 to TRBJ1-5; weak D call: TRBD1 (5 bases). Deletions cut 3 bases from V and 5 bases from J, with 8 bases between. Germline values: CDR1 KGHSH, CDR2 LQKENI. This CDR3 comprises 13 residues. DNA for the CDR3: TGTGCCAGCTCACCCAGGGAATATCAGCCCCAGCATTTT. This translates into CASSPREYQPQHF. Based on the CDR3 plus reference TRBV18 and TRBJ1-5, the full variable domain is NAGVMQNPRHLVRRRGQEARLRCSPMKGHSHVYWYRQLPEEGLKFMVYLQKENIIDESGMPKERFSAEFPKEGPSILRIQQVVRGDSAAYFCASSPREYQPQHFGDGTRLSIL.

This clone was seen a few times. The chain couples TRBV7-8 to TRBJ1-4, with D possibly matching TRBD1 (6 bases). This CDR3 is 15 amino acids long. V lost 8 bases, J lost 3 bases, and 16 bases lay in between. Looked up from germline, CDR1 is SGHVS and CDR2 is FQNEAQ. Here the CDR3 reads CASSQGGVPNEKLFF. CDR3 in DNA: TGTGCCAGCTCACAGGGCGGTGTACCTAATGAAAAACTGTTTTTT.

The chain combines TRBV7-9 with TRBJ1-3; 8 bases fit TRBD1. The CDR3 contains 17 residues. Germline lookup yields CDR1 SEHNR and CDR2 FQNEAQ (reference sequence). After removal of 5 bases from V and 0 bases from J, the junction contained 9 bases not matched to a gene. CDR3 sequence: CASSTTGTGYSGNTIYF. In nucleotides, the CDR3 is TGTGCCAGCAGCACAACCGGGACAGGTTACTCTGGAAACACCATATATTTT.

The chain has TRBV25-1 and TRBJ1-6; D is uncertain. The CDR3 covers 18 residues. Germline V gives CDR1 MGHDK, CDR2 SYGVNS. The V gene lost 1 base and the J gene lost 0 bases, with 13 bases spanning the gap. CDR3 protein: CASSESESASSYNSPLHF. CDR3 nucleotide sequence: TGTGCCAGCAGTGAATCCGAGTCAGCGAGCTCCTATAATTCACCCCTCCACTTT.

This chain connects TRBV9 to TRBJ1-3; no clear D. The CDR3 is 14 amino acids. Germline CDR1 reads SGDLS; CDR2 reads YYNGEE. Trimming removed 3 bases from V and 0 bases from J, with 7 bases in between. Here the CDR3 DNA reads TGTGCCAGCAGCGGAGGGTACTCTGGAAACACCATATATTTT. Protein: CASSGGYSGNTIYF. The whole variable domain, filled in from reference TRBV9 and TRBJ1-3, reads DSGVTQTPKHLITATGQRVTLRCSPRSGDLSVYWYQQSLDQGLQFLIQYYNGEERAKGNILERFSAQQFPDLHSELNLSSLELGDSALYFCASSGGYSGNTIYFGEGSWLTVV.

The chain joins TRBV6-4 to TRBJ2-3; unclear D gene. Trimming cost V 5 bases and J 6 bases, with 9 bases left between them. From germline, CDR1 is MRHNA and CDR2 SNTAGT. The CDR3 loop spans 12 amino acids. CDR3 sequence reads: CASSSVWDTQYF. The CDR3 DNA sequence: TGTGCCAGCAGTTCAGTGTGGGATACGCAGTATTTT.